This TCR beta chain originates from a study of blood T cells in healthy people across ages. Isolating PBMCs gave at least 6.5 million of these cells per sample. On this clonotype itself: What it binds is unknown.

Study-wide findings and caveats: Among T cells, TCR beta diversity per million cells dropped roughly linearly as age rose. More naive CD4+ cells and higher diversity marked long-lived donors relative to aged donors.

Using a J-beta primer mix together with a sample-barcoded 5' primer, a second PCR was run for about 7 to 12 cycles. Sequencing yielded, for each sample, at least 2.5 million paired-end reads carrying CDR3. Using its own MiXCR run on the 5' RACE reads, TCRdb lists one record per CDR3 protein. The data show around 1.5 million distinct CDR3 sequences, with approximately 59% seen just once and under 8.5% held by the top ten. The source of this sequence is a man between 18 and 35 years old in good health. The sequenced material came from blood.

The CDR3 reads CASSENGLGSYNEQFF. The CDR3 region has the DNA TGTGCCAGCAGTGAAAATGGTTTGGGGTCCTACAATGAGCAGTTCTTC. The genes are TRBV6-1 and TRBJ2-1; D remains unclear. Between the trimmed V and J ends, which lost 2 bases and 1 base, there was a span of 12 bases. Germline CDR1 and CDR2: MNHNS and SASEGT. The CDR3 contains 16 residues.